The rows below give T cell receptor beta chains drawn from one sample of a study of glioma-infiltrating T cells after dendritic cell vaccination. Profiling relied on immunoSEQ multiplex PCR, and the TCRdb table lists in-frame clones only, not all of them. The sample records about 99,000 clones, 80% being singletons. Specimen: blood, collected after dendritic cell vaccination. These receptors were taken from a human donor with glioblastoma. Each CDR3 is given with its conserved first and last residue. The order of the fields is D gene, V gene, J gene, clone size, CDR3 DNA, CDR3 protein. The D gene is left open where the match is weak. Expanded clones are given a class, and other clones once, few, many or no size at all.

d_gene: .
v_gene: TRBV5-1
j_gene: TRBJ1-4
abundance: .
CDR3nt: TGCGCCAGCAGCTTGGCACAGGGCAATGAAAAACTGTTTTTT
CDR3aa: CASSLAQGNEKLFF

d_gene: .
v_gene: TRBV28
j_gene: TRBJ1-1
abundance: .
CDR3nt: TGTGCCAGCAGTATGGGGGGCACTGAAGCTTTCTTT
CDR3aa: CASSMGGTEAFF

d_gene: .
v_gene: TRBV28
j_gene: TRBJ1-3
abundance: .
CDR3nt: TGTGCCAGCAGTTTCAACCCTCTATCAAACACCATATATTTT
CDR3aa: CASSFNPLSNTIYF

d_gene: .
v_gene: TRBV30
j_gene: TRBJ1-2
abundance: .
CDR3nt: TGTGCCTGGAAAACTCAGGGGATAGGGTATGGCTACACCTTC
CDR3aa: CAWKTQGIGYGYTF

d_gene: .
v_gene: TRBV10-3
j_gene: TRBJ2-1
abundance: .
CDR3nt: TGTGCCATCAGTGAGTCTAGAGGGAGGCGACGCAATGAGCAGTTCTTC
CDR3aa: CAISESRGRRRNEQFF

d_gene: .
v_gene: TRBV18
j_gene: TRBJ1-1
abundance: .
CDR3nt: TGTGCCAGCTCACCCCAGGCGAACACTGAAGCTTTCTTT
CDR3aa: CASSPQANTEAFF

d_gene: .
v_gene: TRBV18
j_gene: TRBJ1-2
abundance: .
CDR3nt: TGTGCCAGCTCACCACTACTAGAAGGGACATCCAATGGCTACACCTTC
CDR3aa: CASSPLLEGTSNGYTF

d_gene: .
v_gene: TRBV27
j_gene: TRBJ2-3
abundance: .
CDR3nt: TGTGCCAGCAGACCAGGGGTCACAGATACGCAGTATTTT
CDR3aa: CASRPGVTDTQYF

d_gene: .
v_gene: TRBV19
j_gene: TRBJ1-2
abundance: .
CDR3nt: TGTGCCAGTAGTATGGCACAGGTAATTCAGTGGAGCGGCTACACCTTC
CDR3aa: CASSMAQVIQWSGYTF

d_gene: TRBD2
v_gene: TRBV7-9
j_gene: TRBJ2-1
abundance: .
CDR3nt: TGTGCCAGCAGCTCCCTAGCGGGAAAAGTTGGCAATGAGCAGTTCTTC
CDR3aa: CASSSLAGKVGNEQFF

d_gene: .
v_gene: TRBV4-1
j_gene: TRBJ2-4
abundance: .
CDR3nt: TGCGCCAGCAGCCAAGGTTCAGGGAGGCTAGCCAAAAACATTCAGTACTTC
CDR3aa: CASSQGSGRLAKNIQYF

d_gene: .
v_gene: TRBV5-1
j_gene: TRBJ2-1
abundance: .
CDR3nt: TGCGCCAGCAGCCCAACTCGCTACAATGAGCAGTTCTTC
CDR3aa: CASSPTRYNEQFF

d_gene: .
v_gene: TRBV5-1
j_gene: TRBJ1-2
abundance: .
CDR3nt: TGCGCCAGCAGCGGAGGGTATCTCTATGGCTACACCTTC
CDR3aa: CASSGGYLYGYTF

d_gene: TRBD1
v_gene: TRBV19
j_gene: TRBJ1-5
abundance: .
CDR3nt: TGTGCCAGTAGGCCCCGACAGGGGGGCAATCAGCCCCAGCATTTT
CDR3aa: CASRPRQGGNQPQHF

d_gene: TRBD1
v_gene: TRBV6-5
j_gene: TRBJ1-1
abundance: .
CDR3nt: TGTGCCAGCACTTCAGGGGGGGGGACAGGGGAAGCTTTCTTT
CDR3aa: CASTSGGGTGEAFF

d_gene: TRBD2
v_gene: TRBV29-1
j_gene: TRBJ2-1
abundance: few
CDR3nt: TGCAGCGTTGAGGGTAGCGGGAGGCCGTACAATGAGCAGTTCTTC
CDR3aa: CSVEGSGRPYNEQFF

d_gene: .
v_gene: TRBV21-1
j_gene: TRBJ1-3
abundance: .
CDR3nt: TGTGCCAGCCTTAAGGACAGGGGCTCTGGAAACACCATATATTTT
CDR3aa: CASLKDRGSGNTIYF

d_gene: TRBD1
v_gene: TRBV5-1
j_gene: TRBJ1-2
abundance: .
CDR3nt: TGCGCCAGCAGTGAAGGGGGCCTCTATGGCTACACCTTC
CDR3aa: CASSEGGLYGYTF

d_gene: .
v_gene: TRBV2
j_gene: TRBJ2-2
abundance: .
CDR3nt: TGTGCCAGCAGTGGCGACACCACCGGGGAGCTGTTTTTT
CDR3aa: CASSGDTTGELFF

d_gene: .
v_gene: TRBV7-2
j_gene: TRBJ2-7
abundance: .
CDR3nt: TGTGCCGGGGGCCGCGGAGGCGGTTACGAGCAGTACTTC
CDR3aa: CAGGRGGGYEQYF

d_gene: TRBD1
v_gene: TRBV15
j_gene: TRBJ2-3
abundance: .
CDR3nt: TGTGCCACCAGCATTCGACAGGGGGCAGATACGCAGTATTTT
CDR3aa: CATSIRQGADTQYF

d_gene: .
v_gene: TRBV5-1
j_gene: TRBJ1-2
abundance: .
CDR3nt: TGCGCCAGCAGGGAGGGCGGGACTGCTAACTATGGCTACACCTTC
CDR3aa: CASREGGTANYGYTF

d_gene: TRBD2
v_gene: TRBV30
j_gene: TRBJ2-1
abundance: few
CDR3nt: TGTGCCTGGACCTCGGGGGGGGGCAAGCAGTTCTTC
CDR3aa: CAWTSGGGKQFF

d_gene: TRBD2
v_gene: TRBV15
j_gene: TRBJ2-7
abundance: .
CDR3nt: TGTGCCACCAGCATGGGGACTAGCGTACACTACGAGCAGTACTTC
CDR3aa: CATSMGTSVHYEQYF

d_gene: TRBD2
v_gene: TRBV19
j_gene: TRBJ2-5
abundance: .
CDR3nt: TGTGCCAGTAGTAGGAGGTTAGCGGGAGCGGAAGAGACCCAGTACTTC
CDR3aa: CASSRRLAGAEETQYF

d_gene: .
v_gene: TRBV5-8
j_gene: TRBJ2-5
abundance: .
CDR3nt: TGTGCCATCCACAGCAGGTACCGGAAAATACGGGACACCGAGACCCAGTACTTC
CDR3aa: CAIHSRYRKIRDTETQYF